This TCR beta chain was obtained from a study of T-cell reconstitution after alpha-beta-depleted transplantation in children. Study-level findings and limits: Reportedly, only several hundred clones from non-depleted graft cells drove alpha-beta T-cell counts at about two months. TCRbeta diversity was high at day 60 in some patients (a result of surviving recipient T cells and thymic progenitors).

This clonotype has just a few counts. Its antigen is currently unknown. The CDR3 sequence is 14 residues long. Germline V gives CDR1 SGHRS, CDR2 YFSETQ. The V end was cut by 6 bases, the J end by 0 bases, with 13 bases between. Unique molecular identifiers were incorporated when the TCRbeta library was constructed. TCRdb re-called the PCR reads with MiXCR, one entry per CDR3 protein. The table has approximately 98,000 distinct CDR3 sequences, about 6% seen once; the top ten hold approximately 25%. This chain joins TRBV5-1 and TRBJ2-7; D possibly corresponds to TRBD1 (7 bases). This specimen was PBMCs, mostly from graft donor cells, taken 360 days after TCRalphabeta/CD19-depleted stem cell transplant. The origin of this receptor is a male patient aged 2 to 9 who had a stem cell transplant for acute lymphoblastic leukemia, so the T cells may come from the graft donor. The CDR3 sequence is CASTAGQSSYEQYF. CDR3 coding DNA: TGCGCCAGCACCGCGGGACAGTCCTCCTACGAGCAGTACTTC.